This T cell receptor (beta chain) was sequenced in a study of blood T cells in healthy people across ages. Using a J-beta primer mix together with a sample-barcoded 5' primer, a second PCR was run for roughly 6 to 11 cycles. TCRdb itself ran the 5' RACE reads through MiXCR, one entry per CDR3 protein. The table has more than 600,000 distinct CDR3 sequences, 20% to 25% seen once. This clonotype was observed a few times. There are 15 residues in the CDR3. The V gene's germline CDR1 is MNHNS and CDR2 SASEGT. Trimming removed 0 bases from V and 4 bases from J, with 12 bases in between. The same sample was also studied in work on T cells of mothers and their children. According to that study: Sequencing revealed no T cell clones that were persistent and microchimeric.

This clonotype was obtained from a boy aged 5-17 years in good health. The sample was blood. The chain links TRBV6-1 to TRBJ1-2; D might be TRBD1 (6 bases). The CDR3 reads CASSEAAGVFYGYTF. CDR3 bases: TGTGCCAGCAGTGAAGCGGCAGGGGTATTCTATGGCTACACCTTC.